These T cell receptor beta chains were read from a single sample in a study of cytomegalovirus exposure and HLA in healthy donors. Measured with immunoSEQ multiplex PCR; TCRdb has only the in-frame clones, and not every one. The sample has under 55,000 clones, 60% to 85% seen once. The sequencing sample was made of PBMCs. These receptors all come from a man aged 25 to 40 in good health and CMV-seropositive. Both conserved end residues are part of each CDR3. A D gene is named only where the DNA matches it firmly. For some rows the clone size is stated as once, few or many, or as a class when expanded; others skip it.

.,TRBV21-1,TRBJ2-5,.,CASSKYLRSRLAEQETQYF,TGTGCCAGCAGCAAATATTTACGCAGTAGACTAGCGGAACAAGAGACCCAGTACTTC
.,TRBV30,TRBJ1-6,.,CAWSNSPNSPLHF,TGTGCCTGGAGTAACAGCCCTAATTCACCCCTCCACTTT
.,TRBV25-1,TRBJ1-2,TRBD1,CASSVRDRVPYGYTF,TGTGCCAGCAGTGTACGGGACAGGGTTCCCTATGGCTACACCTTC
.,TRBV5-6,TRBJ2-7,TRBD1,CASSLEVTGFNEQYF,TGTGCCAGCAGCTTGGAAGTGACAGGGTTCAACGAGCAGTACTTC
few,TRBV6-5,TRBJ1-1,.,CASSRGQYTEAFF,TGTGCCAGCAGCAGAGGACAGTACACTGAAGCTTTCTTT
.,TRBV7-9,TRBJ1-4,.,CASSSDGRGATNEKLFF,TGTGCCAGCAGCTCGGATGGGAGGGGAGCAACTAATGAAAAACTGTTTTTT
.,TRBV19,TRBJ1-2,TRBD1,CATQYGISGTGYGYTF,TGTGCCACACAATATGGGATATCCGGGACAGGCTATGGCTACACCTTC
.,TRBV19,TRBJ2-3,TRBD2,CASSRGLAGGQGDTQYF,TGTGCCAGTAGTAGAGGACTAGCGGGGGGGCAGGGAGATACGCAGTATTTT
few,TRBV6-5,TRBJ1-4,.,CASSYSKGQGGEKLFF,TGTGCCAGCAGTTACTCGAAGGGCCAGGGAGGGGAAAAACTGTTTTTT
.,TRBV6-6,TRBJ2-5,.,CASSYAGTHQETQYF,TGTGCCAGCAGTTACGCCGGGACTCACCAAGAGACCCAGTACTTC
.,TRBV19,TRBJ1-4,.,CASSISALGVEKLFF,TGTGCCAGTAGTATAAGTGCCCTGGGCGTGGAAAAACTGTTTTTT
once,TRBV6-5,TRBJ1-3,TRBD1,CASSYTGGTGNTIYF,TGTGCCAGCAGTTATACAGGGGGAACTGGAAACACCATATATTTT
.,TRBV6-5,TRBJ1-1,TRBD1,CASNIQGATEAFF,TGTGCCAGCAACATACAGGGGGCGACTGAAGCTTTCTTT
.,TRBV30,TRBJ1-6,TRBD1,CAWTLRRGETGNSPLHF,TGTGCCTGGACTTTACGAAGAGGAGAGACAGGGAATTCACCCCTCCACTTT
few,TRBV7-9,TRBJ2-1,TRBD1,CASSATGNVNEQFF,TGTGCCAGCAGCGCGACAGGGAACGTCAATGAGCAGTTCTTC
.,TRBV4-1,TRBJ2-7,TRBD2,CASWCGGTRLSYEQCF,TGCGCCAGCTGGTGTGGAGGGACTAGACTCTCCTACGAGCAGTGCTTC
once,TRBV9,TRBJ2-7,.,CASSGTAYEQYF,TGTGCCAGCAGTGGAACAGCCTACGAGCAGTACTTC
.,TRBV9,TRBJ2-3,TRBD2,CASSPSTSGGARDTQYF,TGTGCCAGCAGCCCCAGTACTAGCGGGGGGGCTAGAGATACGCAGTATTTT
.,TRBV9,TRBJ2-3,TRBD1,CASSVADRGTDTQYF,TGTGCCAGCAGCGTAGCGGACAGGGGTACAGATACGCAGTATTTT
few,TRBV5-3,TRBJ1-2,.,CARSLLLSYGYTF,TGTGCCAGAAGCTTGCTTTTGAGCTATGGCTACACCTTC
.,TRBV5-1,TRBJ1-4,.,CASSLRANEKLFF,TGCGCCAGCAGCTTGCGGGCTAATGAAAAACTGTTTTTT
.,TRBV18,TRBJ1-3,TRBD1,CASSSDRGTGNTIYF,TGTGCCAGCTCATCCGACAGGGGGACTGGAAACACCATATATTTT
.,TRBV4-1,TRBJ2-5,TRBD1,CASRRQGAGTQYF,TGCGCCAGCAGGCGACAGGGGGCGGGGACCCAGTACTTC
once,TRBV5-1,TRBJ1-4,.,CASSLAVAGGNEKLFF,TGCGCCAGCAGCTTGGCCGTGGCAGGAGGTAATGAAAAACTGTTTTTT
.,TRBV20-1,TRBJ1-2,TRBD1,CSAWTGRGYTF,TGCAGTGCGTGGACAGGTCGTGGCTACACCTTC
.,TRBV27,TRBJ2-3,TRBD2,CASSGWTSGGQPHGDTQYF,TGTGCCAGCAGTGGGTGGACTAGCGGGGGGCAACCCCATGGAGATACGCAGTATTTT
once,TRBV5-1,TRBJ2-3,TRBD1,CASSLAPGGAGDTQYF,TGCGCCAGCAGCTTGGCCCCAGGGGGCGCGGGAGATACGCAGTATTTT
.,TRBV7-2,TRBJ2-2,TRBD2,CASSLGTRGAELFF,TGTGCCAGCAGCTTAGGGACTAGGGGTGCGGAGCTGTTTTTT
once,TRBV9,TRBJ2-2,TRBD1,CASSGTGWGELFF,TGTGCCAGCAGCGGGACAGGGTGGGGGGAGCTGTTTTTT
few,TRBV6-1,TRBJ1-2,.,CASSEETFGYTF,TGTGCCAGCAGTGAAGAGACATTTGGCTACACCTTC
.,TRBV18,TRBJ2-7,.,CASSPSLRDEQYF,TGTGCCAGCTCACCATCACTCCGGGACGAGCAGTACTTC
.,TRBV11-3,TRBJ2-7,TRBD1,CASSGQGARSYEQYF,TGTGCCAGCAGCGGACAGGGCGCAAGGTCCTACGAGCAGTACTTC
.,TRBV19,TRBJ2-7,.,CASSAQNSYEQYF,TGTGCCAGTAGTGCCCAAAACAGCTACGAGCAGTACTTC
.,TRBV7-7,TRBJ2-5,.,CASSYTGTQKETQYF,TGTGCCAGCAGCTATACCGGGACACAAAAAGAGACCCAGTACTTC
.,TRBV7-9,TRBJ1-2,TRBD1,CASSLTGGRNYGYTF,TGTGCCAGCAGCTTGACAGGGGGCAGGAACTATGGCTACACCTTC
.,TRBV7-9,TRBJ1-4,TRBD1,CASSSPRDRSRGEKLFF,TGTGCCAGCAGCTCTCCCCGGGACAGAAGCCGGGGTGAAAAACTGTTTTTT
medium-sized,TRBV19,TRBJ2-7,TRBD1,CASSGTGTREQYF,TGTGCCAGTTCCGGGACAGGAACCCGAGAGCAGTACTTC
.,TRBV5-1,TRBJ2-3,.,CASSPGADTQYF,TGCGCCAGCAGCCCAGGGGCAGATACGCAGTATTTT
.,TRBV5-1,TRBJ2-2,TRBD1,CASKPNLQGPARTGELFF,TGCGCCAGCAAACCGAACCTACAGGGGCCTGCGCGGACCGGGGAGCTGTTTTTT
.,TRBV21-1,TRBJ2-6,.,CASSSRRGVSGANVLTF,TGTGCCAGCAGCTCCCGACGGGGGGTAAGTGGGGCCAACGTCCTGACTTTC
.,TRBV29-1,TRBJ2-7,.,CSVEGLSSYEQYF,TGCAGCGTTGAGGGACTGAGCTCCTACGAGCAGTACTTC
few,TRBV10-2,TRBJ1-4,TRBD1,CARSGTGPKLFF,TGCGCCAGATCCGGGACAGGGCCCAAACTGTTTTTT